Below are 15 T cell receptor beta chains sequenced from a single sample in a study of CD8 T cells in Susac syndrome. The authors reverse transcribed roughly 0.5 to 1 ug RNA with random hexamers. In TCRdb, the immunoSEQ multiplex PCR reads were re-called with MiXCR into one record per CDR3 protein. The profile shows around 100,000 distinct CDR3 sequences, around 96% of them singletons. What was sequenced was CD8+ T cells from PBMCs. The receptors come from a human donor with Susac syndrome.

CDR3 coding DNA: TGTGCCAGCAGTTTCTGGACAGATACGCAGTATTTT. This sequence encodes CASSFWTDTQYF. This chain uses TRBV12-3 or TRBV12-4 with TRBJ2-3; D gene unclear. The CDR3 length is 12 residues. Trimming removed 3 bases from V and 3 bases from J, with 4 bases in between.

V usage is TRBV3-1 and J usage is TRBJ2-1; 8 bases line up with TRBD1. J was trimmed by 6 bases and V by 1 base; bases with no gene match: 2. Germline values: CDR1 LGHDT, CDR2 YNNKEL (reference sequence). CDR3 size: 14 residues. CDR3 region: CASSQGTGSNEQFF. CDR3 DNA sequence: TGTGCCAGCAGCCAAGGGACAGGGTCCAATGAGCAGTTCTTC.

CDR3 residues: CASSLSAENNEQFF. The CDR3 region has the DNA TGTGCCAGCAGTTTATCTGCCGAGAACAATGAGCAGTTCTTC. This chain connects TRBV27 to TRBJ2-1; D is ambiguous. CDR1 MNHEY and CDR2 SMNVEV come from the germline V gene (reference sequence). There are 14 residues in the CDR3. Trimming left V 0 bases short and J 5 bases short, with 8 bases between.

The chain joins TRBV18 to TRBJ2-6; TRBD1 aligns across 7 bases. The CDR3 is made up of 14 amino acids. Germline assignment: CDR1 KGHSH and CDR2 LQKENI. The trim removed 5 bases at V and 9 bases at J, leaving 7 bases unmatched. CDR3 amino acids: CASSTGTAFNVLTF. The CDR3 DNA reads TGTGCCAGCTCAACCGGGACAGCTTTCAACGTCCTGACTTTC.

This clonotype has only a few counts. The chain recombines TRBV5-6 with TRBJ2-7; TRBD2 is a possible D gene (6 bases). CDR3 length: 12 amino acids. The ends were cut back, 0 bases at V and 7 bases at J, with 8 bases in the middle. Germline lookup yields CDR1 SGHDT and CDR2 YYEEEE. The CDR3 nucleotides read TGTGCCAGCAGCTTGGGGGGAGGAGAGCAGTACTTC. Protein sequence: CASSLGGGEQYF. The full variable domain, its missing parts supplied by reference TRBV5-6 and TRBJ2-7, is DAGVTQSPTHLIKTRGQQVTLRCSPKSGHDTVSWYQQALGQGPQFIFQYYEEEERQRGNFPDRFSGHQFPNYSSELNVNALLLGDSALYLCASSLGGGEQYFGPGTRLTVT.

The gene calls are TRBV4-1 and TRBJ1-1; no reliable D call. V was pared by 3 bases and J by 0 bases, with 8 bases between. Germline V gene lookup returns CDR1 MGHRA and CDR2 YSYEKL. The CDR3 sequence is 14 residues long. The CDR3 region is CASSQSGMNTEAFF. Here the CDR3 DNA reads TGCGCCAGCAGCCAGAGTGGTATGAACACTGAAGCTTTCTTT.

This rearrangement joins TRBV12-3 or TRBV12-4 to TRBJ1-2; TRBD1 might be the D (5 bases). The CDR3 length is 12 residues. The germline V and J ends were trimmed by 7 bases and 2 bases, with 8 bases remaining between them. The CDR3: CASTWGNYGYTF. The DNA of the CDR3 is TGTGCCAGCACTTGGGGGAACTATGGCTACACCTTC.

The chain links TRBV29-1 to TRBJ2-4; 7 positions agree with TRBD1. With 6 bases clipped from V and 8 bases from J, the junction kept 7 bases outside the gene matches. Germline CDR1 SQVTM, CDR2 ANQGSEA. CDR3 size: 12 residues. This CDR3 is CSVKRQGDIQYF. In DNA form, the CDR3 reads TGCAGCGTGAAAAGACAGGGAGACATTCAGTACTTC. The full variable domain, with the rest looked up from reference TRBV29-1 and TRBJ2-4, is SAVISQKPSRDICQRGTSLTIQCQVDSQVTMMFWYRQQPGQSLTLIATANQGSEATYESGFVIDKFPISRPNLTFSTLTVSNMSPEDSSIYLCSVKRQGDIQYFGAGTRLSVL.

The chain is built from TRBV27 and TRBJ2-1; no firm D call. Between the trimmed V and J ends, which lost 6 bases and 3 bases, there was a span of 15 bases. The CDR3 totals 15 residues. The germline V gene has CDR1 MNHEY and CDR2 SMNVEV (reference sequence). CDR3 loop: CASSRSYSNYNEQFF. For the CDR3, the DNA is TGTGCCAGCAGCCGTTCCTACTCGAACTACAATGAGCAGTTCTTC.

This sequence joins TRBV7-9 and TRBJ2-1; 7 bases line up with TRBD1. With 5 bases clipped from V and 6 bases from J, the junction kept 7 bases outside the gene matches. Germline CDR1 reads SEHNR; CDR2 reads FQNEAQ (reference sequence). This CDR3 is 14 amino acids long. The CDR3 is CASSAAGQANEQFF. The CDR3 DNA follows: TGTGCCAGCAGCGCAGCAGGACAGGCCAATGAGCAGTTCTTC.

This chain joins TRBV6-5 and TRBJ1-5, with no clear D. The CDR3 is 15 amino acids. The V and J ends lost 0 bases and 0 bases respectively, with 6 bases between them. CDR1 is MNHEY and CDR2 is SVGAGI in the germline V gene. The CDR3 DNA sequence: TGTGCCAGCAGTTACTCAAGAGTTAGCAATCAGCCCCAGCATTTT. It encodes CASSYSRVSNQPQHF.

CDR3 nucleotide sequence: TGTGCCAGCAGTTCCGTGAACACTGAAGCTTTCTTT. This translates into CASSSVNTEAFF. This sequence joins TRBV6-5 and TRBJ1-1; D is ambiguous. Germline CDR1 is MNHEY and CDR2 is SVGAGI. Trimming took off 4 bases at V and 0 bases at J, with 3 bases between the two ends. This CDR3 is built from 12 residues.

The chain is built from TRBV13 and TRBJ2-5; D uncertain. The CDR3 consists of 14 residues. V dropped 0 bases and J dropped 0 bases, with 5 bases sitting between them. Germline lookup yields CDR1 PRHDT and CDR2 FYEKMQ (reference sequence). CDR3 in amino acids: CASSLGKNQETQYF. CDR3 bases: TGTGCCAGCAGCTTAGGCAAGAACCAAGAGACCCAGTACTTC.

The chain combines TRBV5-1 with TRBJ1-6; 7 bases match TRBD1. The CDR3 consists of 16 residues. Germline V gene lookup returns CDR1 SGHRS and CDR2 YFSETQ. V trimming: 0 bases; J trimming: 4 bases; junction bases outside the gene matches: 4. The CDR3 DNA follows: TGCGCCAGCAGCTTGGCGGGACAGAGATATAATTCACCCCTCCACTTT. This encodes CASSLAGQRYNSPLHF.

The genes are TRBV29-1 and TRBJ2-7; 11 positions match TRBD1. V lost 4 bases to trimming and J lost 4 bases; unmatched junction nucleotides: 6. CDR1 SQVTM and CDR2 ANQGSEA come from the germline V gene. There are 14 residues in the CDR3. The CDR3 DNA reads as TGCAGCGTTGTACTGGGGACAGGGGGTTACGAGCAGTACTTC. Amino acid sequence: CSVVLGTGGYEQYF.